These T cell receptor beta chains were read from a single sample in a study of blood T cell repertoires in COVID-19. Profiling relied on immunoSEQ multiplex PCR, and the TCRdb table lists in-frame clones only, not all of them. Of 95,000 to 100,000 clones in the sample, around 85% were seen once. The sequenced sample was peripheral blood. The receptors derive from a woman aged 60-70 years with acute or convalescent COVID-19. Both conserved end residues are trimmed from each CDR3.

J gene: TRBJ1-5; V gene: TRBV30; CDR3 length: 11; CDR3 protein: AWSGRSNQPQH
J gene: TRBJ2-1; V gene: TRBV11-3; CDR3 length: 14; CDR3 protein: ASSLDGGGPYNEQF
J gene: TRBJ2-1; V gene: TRBV27; CDR3 length: 14; CDR3 protein: ASRIDSFLSYNEQF
J gene: TRBJ1-6; V gene: TRBV9; CDR3 length: 11; CDR3 protein: ASSVGERSPLH
J gene: TRBJ1-1; V gene: TRBV30; CDR3 length: 12; CDR3 protein: AWRGVGPRTEAF
J gene: TRBJ2-1; V gene: TRBV1; CDR3 length: 13; CDR3 protein: TSSLTSGGAHEQF
J gene: TRBJ1-4; V gene: TRBV19; CDR3 length: 16; CDR3 protein: ASRGSGRGLATNEKLF
J gene: TRBJ1-2; V gene: TRBV5-5; CDR3 length: 14; CDR3 protein: ASSLAGGRSNYGYT
J gene: TRBJ2-7; V gene: TRBV28; CDR3 length: 10; CDR3 protein: ASGGIAYEQY
J gene: TRBJ1-6; V gene: TRBV28; CDR3 length: 11; CDR3 protein: ASSQAGGSPLH
J gene: TRBJ1-4; V gene: TRBV19; CDR3 length: 10; CDR3 protein: ASRQGNEKLF
J gene: TRBJ1-2; V gene: TRBV29-1; CDR3 length: 11; CDR3 protein: SGGTATNYGYT
J gene: TRBJ2-2; V gene: TRBV19; CDR3 length: 14; CDR3 protein: ASSISGGAWTGELF
J gene: TRBJ1-2; V gene: TRBV20-1; CDR3 length: 9; CDR3 protein: SARTGGGYT
J gene: TRBJ1-1; V gene: TRBV5-6; CDR3 length: 12; CDR3 protein: ASSLVALGTEAF
J gene: TRBJ1-2; V gene: TRBV15; CDR3 length: 11; CDR3 protein: ATSRGTGYGYT
J gene: TRBJ1-2; V gene: TRBV4-3; CDR3 length: 12; CDR3 protein: ASSQDVGGGGYT
J gene: TRBJ1-6; V gene: TRBV10-2; CDR3 length: 12; CDR3 protein: ASSETQQDSPLH
J gene: TRBJ1-6; V gene: TRBV3-1/TRBV3-2; CDR3 length: 12; CDR3 protein: ASSQARLDSPLH
J gene: TRBJ2-7; V gene: TRBV7-6; CDR3 length: 13; CDR3 protein: ASSPWTGDLHEQY
J gene: TRBJ2-5; V gene: TRBV30; CDR3 length: 12; CDR3 protein: AWGISGPGETQY
J gene: TRBJ2-7; V gene: TRBV5-6; CDR3 length: 12; CDR3 protein: ASSYTHRGAEQY
J gene: TRBJ1-6; V gene: TRBV24-1; CDR3 length: 13; CDR3 protein: ATSDFQGANSPLH
J gene: TRBJ1-2; V gene: TRBV3-1/TRBV3-2; CDR3 length: 12; CDR3 protein: ASSQDGGHYGYT
J gene: TRBJ2-1; V gene: TRBV4-1; CDR3 length: 13; CDR3 protein: ASSQDRTVINEQF
J gene: TRBJ1-5; V gene: TRBV7-2; CDR3 length: 13; CDR3 protein: ASSLGQGGWQPQH
J gene: TRBJ2-2; V gene: TRBV4-1; CDR3 length: 13; CDR3 protein: ASSQDIGATGELF
J gene: TRBJ1-4; V gene: TRBV11-2; CDR3 length: 13; CDR3 protein: ASSGGQPRGEKLF
J gene: TRBJ2-7; V gene: TRBV24-1; CDR3 length: 15; CDR3 protein: ATSSPPGTGTSYEQY
J gene: TRBJ2-1; V gene: TRBV5-1; CDR3 length: 13; CDR3 protein: ASSWTSGGAGEQF
J gene: TRBJ2-7; V gene: TRBV5-1; CDR3 length: 12; CDR3 protein: ASSLVAGAYEQY
J gene: TRBJ1-1; V gene: TRBV7-6; CDR3 length: 13; CDR3 protein: ASSLAGTGATEAF